Listed below are T cell receptor beta chains from one sample, sequenced in a study of shared clonotypes between healthy human individuals. This table comes from immunoSEQ multiplex PCR, and its TCRdb copy is limited to in-frame clones, with some not included. The table lists roughly 590,000 clones, around 95% of them singletons, with 0.095% to 0.12% in the top ten. The sample comprised naive CD8+ T cells sorted from blood. These receptors all stem from a woman in her twenties or thirties in good health. CDR3s include the opening cysteine and the closing phenylalanine or tryptophan. A D gene is named only where the DNA matches it firmly. Clone size, where shown, is once, few, many, or a class for clones that have expanded.

clone_size j_call d_call v_call cdr3_aa cdr3_nt
NA TRBJ2-3 NA TRBV2 CATQRRGITDTQYF TGTGCCACCCAAAGAAGGGGGATCACAGATACGCAGTATTTT
NA TRBJ2-7 NA TRBV4-1 CASSLTIRGHSEQYF TGCGCCAGCAGCCTAACGATAAGAGGACACTCGGAGCAGTACTTC
once TRBJ1-2 TRBD1 TRBV12-5 CASALTGDGYTF TGTGCTAGTGCCCTCACAGGGGACGGCTACACCTTC
NA TRBJ2-2 NA TRBV13 CASSLKGAGELFF TGTGCCAGCAGCTTAAAGGGAGCCGGGGAGCTGTTTTTT
NA TRBJ1-1 NA TRBV7-8 CASSAKISGPLGVSPFF TGTGCCAGCAGCGCCAAAATTTCCGGGCCCTTGGGAGTGTCGCCTTTCTTT
NA TRBJ1-1 NA TRBV28 CASSFRSEGLTEAFF TGTGCCAGCAGTTTTCGTTCAGAGGGGCTAACTGAAGCTTTCTTT
NA TRBJ2-7 TRBD1 TRBV14 CASSPRGPPEQYF TGTGCCAGCAGCCCCAGGGGGCCGCCCGAGCAGTACTTC
NA TRBJ2-3 TRBD2 TRBV28 CASSLGAGGPDTQYF TGTGCCAGCAGTTTAGGGGCGGGAGGGCCAGATACGCAGTATTTT
NA TRBJ1-1 NA TRBV5-1 CASSRGTSVFEAFF TGCGCCAGCAGCCGAGGGACATCCGTGTTTGAAGCTTTCTTT
NA TRBJ2-1 NA TRBV27 CASSNTGVENEQFF TGTGCCAGCAGTAACACGGGAGTGGAGAATGAGCAGTTCTTC
once TRBJ2-2 NA TRBV5-1 CASSWTATGELFF TGCGCCAGCAGCTGGACTGCTACCGGGGAGCTGTTTTTT
NA TRBJ2-2 TRBD2 TRBV28 CASSLLVWREANTGELFF TGTGCCAGCAGTTTACTTGTATGGCGGGAGGCCAACACCGGGGAGCTGTTTTTT
NA TRBJ1-2 NA TRBV4-1 CASSQVADPNYGYTF TGCGCCAGCAGCCAAGTTGCAGACCCCAACTATGGCTACACCTTC
NA TRBJ2-2 TRBD1 TRBV11-3 CASSLYSGQGFAGELFF TGTGCCAGCAGCTTATACTCGGGACAGGGTTTCGCCGGGGAGCTGTTTTTT
NA TRBJ2-3 NA TRBV4-1 CASSQDQRRTDTQYF TGCGCCAGCAGCCAAGACCAGCGGCGCACAGATACGCAGTATTTT
NA TRBJ2-2 NA TRBV12-2 CASRLANPLGTGELFF TGTGCAAGTCGCTTAGCGAACCCGCTGGGCACCGGGGAGCTGTTTTTT
NA TRBJ2-5 TRBD2 TRBV4-2 CASSQGTSTQETQYF TGTGCCAGCAGCCAAGGGACTAGCACCCAAGAGACCCAGTACTTC
NA TRBJ1-5 NA TRBV30 CAWSGGSSGQPQHF TGTGCCTGGAGTGGCGGGAGTTCGGGTCAGCCCCAGCATTTT
NA TRBJ2-7 TRBD1 TRBV6-6 CASSQDRGLNEQYF TGTGCCAGCAGCCAAGACAGGGGACTTAACGAGCAGTACTTC
NA TRBJ1-5 NA TRBV25-1 CASSEGTNQPQHF TGTGCCAGCAGTGAGGGTACGAATCAGCCCCAGCATTTT